This T cell receptor beta chain was found in a study of T-cell memory formation after mild COVID-19. Study observations and caveats: The main location of contracting CD4+ clones was CM and EM, and that of contracting CD8+ clones was EMRA. Some responding clones appeared in pre-infection memory, suggesting cross-reactive memory joined.

This clonotype was detected only a few times. Its antigen remains unidentified. The junction had 3 bases not matched to a gene; V was cut back by 1 base and J by 1 base. In germline, CDR1 is SGHTS, CDR2 YDEGEE. The CDR3 length is 15 residues. Via MiXCR, TCRdb re-called the 5' RACE reads, giving one row per CDR3 protein. Of fewer than 250,000 distinct CDR3 sequences in the sample, under 12% were seen once. The sequence was obtained from a man between 18 and 35 years old who had mild COVID-19 (a few samples of this study predate the infection). Cell type and time point are not known. J is TRBJ2-3 and V is TRBV5-8; TRBD2 matches 7 bases. Sequenced sample: PBMCs or a T cell subset sorted from them (not recorded which). CDR3 sequence (DNA): TGTGCCAGCAGCTTGTACCTAGCGGGCACAGATACGCAGTATTTT. It codes for CASSLYLAGTDTQYF.